This T cell receptor beta chain comes out of a study of blood T cell repertoires in COVID-19. As for the study in general: Material from acute and convalescent COVID-19 was sourced from the United States, Italy and Spain. PBMCs, B-cell-depleted T cells, or T cells were the source of the cDNA or gDNA that made up the material.

Source study methods: The authors estimated nucleated cell counts from reference gene primer amplification. Sequencing used immunoSEQ multiplex PCR; TCRdb keeps in-frame clones, though not all of them. The DNA was the basis for D and trimming; V, J and clone size are from that table. This sample carries 380,000 or so clones, roughly four fifths of them seen once, and the ten largest clones take over 0.95%. Germline assignment: CDR1 SEHNR and CDR2 FQNEAQ (reference sequence). This CDR3 is built from 15 residues. The V end lost 1 base, the J end lost 3 bases, and 12 bases lay between the germline ends.

The chain links TRBV7-9 to TRBJ2-5; D is uncertain. The sequenced sample consisted of peripheral blood. The sequence was collected from a human donor with acute or convalescent COVID-19. The donor label of this sample is uncertain. CDR3 loop: CASSLGTLGKETQYF. The CDR3, as DNA: TGTGCCAGCAGCTTAGGTACGCTGGGCAAAGAGACCCAGTACTTC. The full variable domain, its missing parts supplied by reference TRBV7-9 and TRBJ2-5, is DTGVSQNPRHKITKRGQNVTFRCDPISEHNRLYWYRQTLGQGPEFLTYFQNEAQLEKSRLLSDRFSAERPKGSFSTLEIQRTEQGDSAMYLCASSLGTLGKETQYFGPGTRLLVL.